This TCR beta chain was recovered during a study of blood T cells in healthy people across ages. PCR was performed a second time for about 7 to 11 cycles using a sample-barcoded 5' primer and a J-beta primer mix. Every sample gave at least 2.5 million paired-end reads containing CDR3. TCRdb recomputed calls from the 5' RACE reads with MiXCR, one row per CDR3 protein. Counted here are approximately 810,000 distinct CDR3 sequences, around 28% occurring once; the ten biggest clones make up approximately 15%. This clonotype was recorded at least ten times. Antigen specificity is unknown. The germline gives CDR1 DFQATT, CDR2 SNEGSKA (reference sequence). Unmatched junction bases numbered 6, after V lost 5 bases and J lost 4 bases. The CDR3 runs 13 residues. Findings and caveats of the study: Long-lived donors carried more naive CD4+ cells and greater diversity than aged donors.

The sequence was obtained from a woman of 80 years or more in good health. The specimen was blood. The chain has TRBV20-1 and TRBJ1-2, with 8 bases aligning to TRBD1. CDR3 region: CSASHQGAYGYTF. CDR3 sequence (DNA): TGCAGTGCTTCTCATCAGGGGGCCTATGGCTACACCTTC.